This is a list of T cell receptor beta chains from one sample in a study of T cells in Graves' hyperthyroidism and ophthalmopathy. MiXCR, run by TCRdb on the multiplex PCR reads, gives a single entry per CDR3 protein. The profile shows 400,000 or so distinct CDR3 sequences, about 14% of them singletons. Material: blood. The receptors originated from a woman in her twenties or thirties with Graves' ophthalmopathy. CDR3s include the opening cysteine and the closing phenylalanine or tryptophan. A D gene is named only where the DNA matches it firmly. Clone size is not always given. Where it is, it says once, few, many or a class for expanded clones.

CDR3 protein: CASSPGGSEQYF
CDR3 DNA: TGTGCCAGCAGCCCGGGGGGGAGCGAGCAGTACTTC
D gene: TRBD2
J gene: TRBJ2-7
V gene: TRBV12-3/TRBV12-4
clone size: many

CDR3 protein: CATSDPGQNTDTQYF
CDR3 DNA: TGTGCCACCAGTGACCCAGGACAGAACACAGATACGCAGTATTTT
D gene: NA
J gene: TRBJ2-3
V gene: TRBV24-1
clone size: many

CDR3 protein: CASGDRGGIGNTIYF
CDR3 DNA: TGTGCCAGCGGGGACAGGGGGGGAATAGGGAACACCATATATTTT
D gene: TRBD1
J gene: TRBJ1-3
V gene: TRBV6-1
clone size: NA

CDR3 protein: CASRSGQLPYEQYF
CDR3 DNA: TGTGCCAGCAGATCGGGACAGCTGCCCTACGAGCAGTACTTC
D gene: TRBD1
J gene: TRBJ2-7
V gene: TRBV12-3/TRBV12-4
clone size: many

CDR3 protein: CASSTQYF
CDR3 DNA: TGTGCCAGCAGTACGCAGTATTTT
D gene: NA
J gene: TRBJ2-3
V gene: TRBV2
clone size: many

CDR3 protein: CSETAGVGAEASF
CDR3 DNA: TGCAGCGAGACCGCAGGGGTCGGGGCTGAAGCTTCCTTT
D gene: NA
J gene: TRBJ1-1
V gene: TRBV29-1
clone size: NA

CDR3 protein: CASRPRGLPSGYGYTF
CDR3 DNA: TGTGCCAGCAGGCCCCGGGGACTCCCTAGTGGCTATGGCTACACCTTC
D gene: NA
J gene: TRBJ1-2
V gene: TRBV6-1
clone size: many

CDR3 protein: CATPGGETQYF
CDR3 DNA: TGTGCCACCCCTGGGGGAGAGACCCAGTACTTC
D gene: NA
J gene: TRBJ2-5
V gene: TRBV2
clone size: many

CDR3 protein: CSAIKTISYNEQFF
CDR3 DNA: TGCAGTGCTATTAAGACTATCTCCTACAATGAGCAGTTCTTC
D gene: NA
J gene: TRBJ2-1
V gene: TRBV20-1
clone size: many

CDR3 protein: CASSYITPGDQETQYF
CDR3 DNA: TGTGCCAGCAGTTACATCACTCCAGGAGACCAAGAGACCCAGTACTTC
D gene: NA
J gene: TRBJ2-5
V gene: TRBV28
clone size: many

CDR3 protein: CASSQDRAVLSGANVLTF
CDR3 DNA: TGTGCCAGCAGCCAAGATAGGGCAGTGCTCTCTGGGGCCAACGTCCTGACTTTC
D gene: NA
J gene: TRBJ2-6
V gene: TRBV3-1
clone size: few

CDR3 protein: CASSRDRSYEQYF
CDR3 DNA: TGTGCCAGCAGCAGGGACCGCTCCTACGAGCAGTACTTC
D gene: NA
J gene: TRBJ2-7
V gene: TRBV7-3
clone size: many

CDR3 protein: CSAPGGGTNEQFF
CDR3 DNA: TGCAGTGCCCCTGGCGGGGGGACCAATGAGCAGTTCTTC
D gene: TRBD2
J gene: TRBJ2-1
V gene: TRBV20-1
clone size: NA

CDR3 protein: CASSRDDSGDTQYF
CDR3 DNA: TGTGCCAGCAGCCGAGATGACTCAGGAGATACGCAGTATTTT
D gene: NA
J gene: TRBJ2-3
V gene: TRBV5-4
clone size: many

CDR3 protein: CASSLRSRSLQGADTQYF
CDR3 DNA: TGTGCCAGCAGCTTAAGGTCTCGGTCGTTACAGGGCGCAGATACGCAGTATTTT
D gene: NA
J gene: TRBJ2-3
V gene: TRBV7-8
clone size: NA

CDR3 protein: CASSVQQGNTQYF
CDR3 DNA: TGTGCCAGCAGCGTTCAGCAGGGAAACACGCAGTATTTT
D gene: NA
J gene: TRBJ2-3
V gene: TRBV7-9
clone size: once

CDR3 protein: CASSQDTRGVDEQFF
CDR3 DNA: TGTGCCAGCAGCCAAGATACCAGGGGTGTGGATGAGCAGTTCTTC
D gene: NA
J gene: TRBJ2-1
V gene: TRBV3-1
clone size: many

CDR3 protein: CASSPLGLANNEQFF
CDR3 DNA: TGTGCCAGCTCACCCTTGGGACTAGCGAACAATGAGCAGTTCTTC
D gene: TRBD2
J gene: TRBJ2-1
V gene: TRBV18
clone size: once

CDR3 protein: CSARGGVQPQHF
CDR3 DNA: TGCAGTGCTAGGGGTGGGGTTCAGCCCCAGCATTTT
D gene: NA
J gene: TRBJ1-5
V gene: TRBV20-1
clone size: many

CDR3 protein: CASTMGGHSNQPQHF
CDR3 DNA: TGTGCCAGCACGATGGGGGGCCATAGCAATCAGCCCCAGCATTTT
D gene: NA
J gene: TRBJ1-5
V gene: TRBV28
clone size: many

CDR3 protein: CASSTGTGLFYGYTF
CDR3 DNA: TGTGCCAGCAGTACCGGGACAGGGCTTTTCTATGGCTACACCTTC
D gene: TRBD1
J gene: TRBJ1-2
V gene: TRBV28
clone size: many

CDR3 protein: CASRTGAPREYF
CDR3 DNA: TGTGCCAGCAGGACAGGGGCCCCAAGGGAGTACTTC
D gene: TRBD1
J gene: TRBJ2-5
V gene: TRBV6-2/TRBV6-3
clone size: NA

CDR3 protein: CASSLEGALGYTF
CDR3 DNA: TGTGCCAGCAGCTTAGAGGGGGCCCTGGGCTACACCTTC
D gene: TRBD1
J gene: TRBJ1-2
V gene: TRBV7-8
clone size: many

CDR3 protein: CASSESSGGNNEQFF
CDR3 DNA: TGTGCCAGCAGTGAGTCTAGCGGGGGGAACAATGAGCAGTTCTTC
D gene: TRBD2
J gene: TRBJ2-1
V gene: TRBV2
clone size: many

CDR3 protein: CASSTSWGQGEKLFF
CDR3 DNA: TGTGCCAGCAGTACCTCGTGGGGTCAGGGGGAAAAACTGTTTTTT
D gene: NA
J gene: TRBJ1-4
V gene: TRBV25-1
clone size: few

CDR3 protein: CACSLSRDTEAFF
CDR3 DNA: TGTGCCTGCAGCTTAAGCCGCGACACTGAAGCTTTCTTT
D gene: NA
J gene: TRBJ1-1
V gene: TRBV7-2
clone size: once

CDR3 protein: CAWSVKDKRAFF
CDR3 DNA: TGTGCCTGGAGTGTGAAGGACAAGCGGGCTTTCTTT
D gene: NA
J gene: TRBJ1-1
V gene: TRBV30
clone size: many

CDR3 protein: CASSPSRAEGYTF
CDR3 DNA: TGTGCCAGCAGCCCTTCCAGGGCTGAAGGCTACACCTTC
D gene: NA
J gene: TRBJ1-2
V gene: TRBV11-2
clone size: many

CDR3 protein: CASSARGVTPMKKLFF
CDR3 DNA: TGTGCCAGCAGCGCGCGAGGAGTGACGCCCATGAAGAAACTGTTTTTT
D gene: NA
J gene: TRBJ1-4
V gene: TRBV13
clone size: many

CDR3 protein: CASSNSGGAPTDTQYF
CDR3 DNA: TGTGCCAGCAGCAATAGCGGGGGGGCCCCCACAGATACGCAGTATTTT
D gene: TRBD2
J gene: TRBJ2-3
V gene: TRBV11-2
clone size: NA

CDR3 protein: CASSSRQNDQPQHF
CDR3 DNA: TGTGCCAGCAGTTCCCGACAAAATGATCAGCCCCAGCATTTT
D gene: NA
J gene: TRBJ1-5
V gene: TRBV12-3/TRBV12-4
clone size: many

CDR3 protein: CDPEGAGGDINQPQHF
CDR3 DNA: TGTGACCCGGAGGGGGCAGGGGGCGATATCAATCAGCCCCAGCATTTT
D gene: TRBD1
J gene: TRBJ1-5
V gene: TRBV6-1
clone size: few

CDR3 protein: CASSSFGVLFF
CDR3 DNA: TGTGCCAGCTCCTCTTTCGGGGTGCTGTTTTTT
D gene: NA
J gene: TRBJ2-2
V gene: TRBV7-3
clone size: NA

CDR3 protein: CASSQPSTDTQYF
CDR3 DNA: TGCGCCAGCAGCCAGCCCAGCACCGATACGCAGTATTTT
D gene: NA
J gene: TRBJ2-3
V gene: TRBV10-1
clone size: many

CDR3 protein: CASSRSIGPTDTQYF
CDR3 DNA: TGTGCCAGCAGCCGATCAATCGGACCCACAGATACGCAGTATTTT
D gene: NA
J gene: TRBJ2-3
V gene: TRBV11-3
clone size: many

CDR3 protein: CASWEGVRGTGELFF
CDR3 DNA: TGTGCCAGTTGGGAGGGGGTCCGCGGCACCGGGGAGCTGTTTTTT
D gene: NA
J gene: TRBJ2-2
V gene: TRBV12-3/TRBV12-4
clone size: many